This T cell receptor (beta chain) is from a study of blood T cell repertoires in COVID-19. Study details: COVID-19 samples collected from the United States, Italy and Spain covered acute and convalescent phases.

Germline CDR1 reads MNHNY; CDR2 reads SVGAGI (reference sequence). The V segment lost 5 bases and the J segment 3 bases; nucleotides outside the gene matches: 4. This CDR3 is 14 amino acids long. Methods used by the authors: Amplification from reference gene primers served as the basis for estimated nucleated cell counts. Generated by immunoSEQ multiplex PCR, the TCRdb table keeps only in-frame clones and is missing some. The DNA gave D and trimming, while V, J and clone size come from that table. The sample yields under 250,000 clones, under 85% seen once. The source is a human donor in a cohort sampled during active COVID-19. The chain combines TRBV6-6 with TRBJ2-3, with 8 bases matching TRBD2. The specimen sequenced was peripheral blood. The DNA for the CDR3 is TGTGCCAGCAGTCAGGCGGGAGGAACAGATACGCAGTATTTT. This gives the protein CASSQAGGTDTQYF.